The 19 T cell receptor beta chains presented below share a single source sample, sequenced in a study of multiple sclerosis patients with progressive multifocal leukoencephalopathy. Here immunoSEQ multiplex PCR was the method, and the copy in TCRdb shows in-frame clones only, minus some. The profile shows 31,000 or so clones, over 80% of them singletons. This sample's time point: time of PML onset. This material consisted of PBMCs, taken from a patient treated with natalizumab. The receptor source for this set is a woman aged 40 to 50 with progressive multifocal leukoencephalopathy.

On this clone: The sample contains more than one DNA sequence encoding this CDR3. V usage is TRBV5-8 and J usage is TRBJ2-2, with D possibly being TRBD1 (5 bases). V was shortened by 4 bases and J by 1 base, with 8 bases between the two germline ends. The CDR3 sequence is 14 residues long. Per the germline V gene, CDR1 is SGHTS and CDR2 is YDEGEE. The CDR3 sequence is CASSLGQNTGELFF. DNA of the CDR3: TGTGCCAGCAGCCTTGGACAGAACACCGGGGAGCTGTTTTTT.

The chain couples TRBV5-4 to TRBJ2-7; weak D call: TRBD2 (6 bases). CDR1 SGHNT and CDR2 YYREEE come from the germline V gene (reference sequence). The CDR3 runs to 16 residues. V was clipped by 3 bases and J by 7 bases, with 23 bases between them. CDR3 sequence reads: CASSSSTSSAGWEQYF. The CDR3 region has the DNA TGTGCCAGCAGCTCTAGTACTAGCTCTGCGGGATGGGAGCAGTACTTC.

The rearrangement links TRBV30 to TRBJ2-2; D not certain. CDR3 length: 13 amino acids. Germline V CDR1 and CDR2: GTSNPN, SVGIG (reference sequence). V was cut by 3 bases and J by 7 bases, with 12 bases left in between. CDR3 coding DNA: TGTGCCTGGAGGGATCAGAATCGCGGGGAGCTGTTTTTT. It specifies CAWRDQNRGELFF.

The V call is TRBV7-2, the J call TRBJ2-7, with D possibly being TRBD2 (5 bases). V lost 5 bases and J lost 5, with 16 bases in between. The CDR3 spans 14 residues. The germline V gene encodes CDR1 SGHTA and CDR2 FQGNSA. The DNA for the CDR3 is TGTGCCAGCAGCCCGCAGCCACTAGGGCACGAGCAGTACTTC. It translates to CASSPQPLGHEQYF.

The chain carries TRBV13 and TRBJ2-6; D ambiguous. This CDR3 contains 15 residues. From germline, CDR1 is PRHDT and CDR2 FYEKMQ (reference sequence). Trimming left V 6 bases short and J 0 bases short, with 9 bases between. The CDR3 here is CASRNGGSGANVLTF. The CDR3 DNA sequence: TGTGCCAGCAGGAATGGTGGCTCTGGGGCCAACGTCCTGACTTTC. The full variable domain, with the rest looked up from reference TRBV13 and TRBJ2-6, is AAGVIQSPRHLIKEKRETATLKCYPIPRHDTVYWYQQGPGQDPQFLISFYEKMQSDKGSIPDRFSAQQFSDYHSELNMSSLELGDSALYFCASRNGGSGANVLTFGAGSRLTVL.

CDR3 sequence reads: CASSSVGYGYTF. The DNA for the CDR3 is TGTGCCAGCAGCAGCGTAGGGTATGGCTACACCTTC. The chain has TRBV5-5 and TRBJ1-2; D is uncertain. From germline, CDR1 is SGHKS and CDR2 YYEKEE (reference sequence). This CDR3 region has 12 residues. The V end lost 4 bases, the J end lost 5 bases, and 9 bases lay between the germline ends.

The chain carries TRBV12-1 and TRBJ2-3; the DNA was not used to check the table's D call, TRBD1. TRBV12-1 is recorded as a pseudogene. This CDR3 is built from 15 residues. The CDR3 region has the DNA TGTGCCAGCAGCTCGGCAGGGGGCGTCACAGATACGCAGTATTTT. This gives the protein CASSSAGGVTDTQYF.

The chain recombines TRBV29-1 with TRBJ2-5; 7 bases are shared with TRBD1. The CDR3 loop spans 14 amino acids. The germline CDR1 and CDR2 sequences are SQVTM and ANQGSEA. The J segment lost 5 bases and the V segment lost 2 bases, leaving 8 bases of the junction unmatched. Here the CDR3 DNA reads TGCAGCGTTGAAACAGGGGAAAGTGGGGAGACCCAGTACTTC. It is translated as CSVETGESGETQYF.

The chain carries TRBV30 and TRBJ2-2, with no clear D. The CDR3 length is 11 residues. V dropped 5 bases and J dropped 0 bases, with 1 base sitting between them. CDR1 is GTSNPN, CDR2 SVGIG, per germline (reference sequence). The CDR3 here is CAWANTGELFF. CDR3 sequence (DNA): TGTGCCTGGGCGAACACCGGGGAGCTGTTTTTT.

As to this clone: One junction end does not reproduce the germline sequence, and a read error may be involved. The chain couples TRBV5-3 to TRBJ1-2; D unresolved. TRBV5-3 is annotated as an ORF whose role is uncertain. This CDR3 is built from 13 residues. The DNA for the CDR3 is TGTGCCAGCAGCTCGATTGACATGGTGGGCTACACCTTC. Translation: CASSSIDMVGYTF.

The V and J genes are TRBV11-2 and TRBJ1-1; D remains unclear. V dropped 2 bases and J dropped 4 bases, with 14 bases sitting between them. The CDR3 runs 15 residues. Germline V gene data show CDR1 as SGHAT and CDR2 as FQNNGV. The CDR3: CASSLRGLLFTEAFF. The CDR3 nucleotides read TGTGCCAGCAGCTTAAGAGGGTTGCTCTTCACTGAAGCTTTCTTT.

V usage is TRBV30 and J usage is TRBJ2-5, with a weak D call TRBD2 (5 bases). Trimming took 5 bases from V and 4 from J, leaving 11 bases between them. CDR1 GTSNPN and CDR2 SVGIG come from the germline V gene (reference sequence). This CDR3 spans 12 amino acids. The CDR3: CAWGLDRETQYF. As DNA, the CDR3 is TGTGCCTGGGGACTGGATCGAGAGACCCAGTACTTC.

The rearrangement uses TRBV6-5 and TRBJ1-2; D call uncertain. The CDR3 totals 13 residues. Looked up from germline, CDR1 is MNHEY and CDR2 is SVGAGI. V lost 5 bases to trimming and J lost 0 bases, with 7 bases between them. CDR3 DNA: TGTGCCAGCAGTATACAGTCTAACTATGGCTACACCTTC. This codes for CASSIQSNYGYTF.

The chain uses TRBV11-3 and TRBJ2-3; TRBD2 agrees at 8 bases. This CDR3 region has 16 residues. J lost 0 bases, V lost 5 bases, and 7 bases had no gene match. The germline gives CDR1 SGHNT, CDR2 YENEEA. The CDR3 region has the DNA TGTGCCAGCAGCGACTCCGGGACTAGGAGCACAGATACGCAGTATTTT. Its translation: CASSDSGTRSTDTQYF.

The J gene is TRBJ2-2, the V gene TRBV19, with no clear D. The CDR3 spans 14 residues. Germline V CDR1 and CDR2: LNHDA, SQIVND (reference sequence). The V end was cut by 8 bases, the J end by 0 bases, with 10 bases between. CDR3 protein: CASGDNANTGELFF. The CDR3 DNA sequence: TGTGCCAGTGGAGACAACGCGAACACCGGGGAGCTGTTTTTT.

The chain couples TRBV16 to TRBJ1-2; D is uncertain. Trimming stripped 5 bases from V and 4 bases from J, with 14 bases between. Germline values: CDR1 KGHSY, CDR2 FQNENV. This CDR3 contains 14 residues. DNA of the CDR3: TGTGCCAGCAGCTCCTCGACACGAGGCTATGGCTACACCTTC. Translation gives CASSSSTRGYGYTF.

This clone has just one count. The chain couples TRBV18 to TRBJ2-2; 8 bases match TRBD2. The V gene's germline CDR1 is KGHSH and CDR2 LQKENI. The CDR3 covers 15 residues. The V segment lost 3 bases and the J segment 3 bases; nucleotides outside the gene matches: 3. CDR3 region: CASSPALADTGELFF. The CDR3 DNA reads TGTGCCAGCTCACCTGCACTAGCGGACACCGGGGAGCTGTTTTTT.

The chain has TRBV28 and TRBJ1-5, with unresolved D. Trimming left V 8 bases short and J 1 base short, with 6 bases between. This CDR3 is 12 amino acids long. Germline V gene sequence: CDR1 MDHEN, CDR2 SYDVKM. CDR3 loop: CASAESNQPQHF. CDR3 in DNA: TGTGCCAGCGCGGAGAGCAATCAGCCCCAGCATTTT.

The V gene is TRBV9, the J gene TRBJ2-5; TRBD1 matches 8 bases. V trimming: 0 bases; J trimming: 5 bases; junction bases outside the gene matches: 9. The length of the CDR3 is 16 residues. Germline loops: CDR1 SGDLS, CDR2 YYNGEE. CDR3 bases: TGTGCCAGCAGCGTAGGGACAGGGTCCTTGGGGGAGACCCAGTACTTC. It encodes CASSVGTGSLGETQYF.